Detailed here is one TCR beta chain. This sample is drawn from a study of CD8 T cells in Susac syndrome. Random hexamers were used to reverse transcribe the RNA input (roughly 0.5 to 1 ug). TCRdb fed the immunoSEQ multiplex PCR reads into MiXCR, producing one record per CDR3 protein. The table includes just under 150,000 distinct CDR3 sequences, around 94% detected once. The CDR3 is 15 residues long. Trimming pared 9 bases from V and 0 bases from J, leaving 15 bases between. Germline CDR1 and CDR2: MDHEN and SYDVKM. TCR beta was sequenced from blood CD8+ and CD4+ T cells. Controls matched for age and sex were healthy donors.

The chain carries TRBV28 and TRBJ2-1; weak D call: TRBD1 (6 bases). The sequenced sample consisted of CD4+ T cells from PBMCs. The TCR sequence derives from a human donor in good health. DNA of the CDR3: TGTGCCAGTCCTCCCAGGGGTAGCTCCTACAATGAGCAGTTCTTC. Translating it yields CASPPRGSSYNEQFF.